This T cell receptor beta chain was retrieved from a study of blood T cells in healthy people across ages. Findings and caveats of the study: Versus aged donors, long-lived donors had higher diversity and more naive CD4+ cells.

This clonotype was detected many times. The antigen remains unidentified. Together with a sample-barcoded 5' primer, a J-beta primer mix was included in a second PCR lasting about 7 to 11 cycles. A 12-random-nucleotide template-switch adaptor tagged each cDNA molecule. TCRdb called the 5' RACE reads again in MiXCR, with one record for every CDR3 protein. The table has roughly 1,500,000 distinct CDR3 sequences, 30% to 35% seen once; the top ten hold around 11%. Investigators took 9.5 to 10 milliliters of peripheral blood from every donor. Trimming left V 8 bases short and J 4 bases short, with 9 bases between. Germline V gene sequence: CDR1 SQVTM, CDR2 ANQGSEA. The CDR3 loop spans 11 amino acids.

Material for sequencing was blood. This TCR derives from a woman aged 25 to 45 in good health. The J gene is TRBJ2-1, the V gene TRBV29-1; D call uncertain. The CDR3 DNA reads as TGCAGCACCCAGGAATACAATGAGCAGTTCTTC. It is translated as CSTQEYNEQFF.